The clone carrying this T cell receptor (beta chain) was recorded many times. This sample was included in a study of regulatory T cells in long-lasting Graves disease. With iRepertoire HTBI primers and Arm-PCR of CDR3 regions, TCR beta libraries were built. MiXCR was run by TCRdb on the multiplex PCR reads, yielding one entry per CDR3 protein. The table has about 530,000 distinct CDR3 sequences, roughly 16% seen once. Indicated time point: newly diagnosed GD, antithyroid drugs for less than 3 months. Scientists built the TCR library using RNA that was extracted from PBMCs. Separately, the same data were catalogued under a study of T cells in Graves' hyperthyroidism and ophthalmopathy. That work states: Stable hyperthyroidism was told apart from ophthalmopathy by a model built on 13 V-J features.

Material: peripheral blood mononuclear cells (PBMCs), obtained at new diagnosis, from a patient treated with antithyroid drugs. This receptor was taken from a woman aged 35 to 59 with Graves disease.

CDR3 DNA sequence: TGTGCCAGCAGTTTATTCGCCATGAACACTGAAGCTTTCTTT. Protein sequence: CASSLFAMNTEAFF. The chain uses TRBV28 and TRBJ1-1; D is ambiguous. Germline CDR1 is MDHEN and CDR2 is SYDVKM. Trimming stripped 1 base from V and 0 bases from J, with 6 bases between. This CDR3 region has 14 residues.